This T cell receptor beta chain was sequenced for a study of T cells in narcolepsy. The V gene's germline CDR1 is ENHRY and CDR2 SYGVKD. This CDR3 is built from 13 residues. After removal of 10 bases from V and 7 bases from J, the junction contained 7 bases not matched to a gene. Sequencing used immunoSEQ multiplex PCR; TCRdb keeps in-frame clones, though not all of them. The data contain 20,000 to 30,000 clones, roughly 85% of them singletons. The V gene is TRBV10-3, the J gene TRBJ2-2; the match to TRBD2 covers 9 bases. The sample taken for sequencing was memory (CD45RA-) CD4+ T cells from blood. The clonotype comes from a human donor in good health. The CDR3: CATLAGMGGELFF. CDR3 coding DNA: TGTGCCACCCTAGCGGGAATGGGCGGGGAGCTGTTTTTT.